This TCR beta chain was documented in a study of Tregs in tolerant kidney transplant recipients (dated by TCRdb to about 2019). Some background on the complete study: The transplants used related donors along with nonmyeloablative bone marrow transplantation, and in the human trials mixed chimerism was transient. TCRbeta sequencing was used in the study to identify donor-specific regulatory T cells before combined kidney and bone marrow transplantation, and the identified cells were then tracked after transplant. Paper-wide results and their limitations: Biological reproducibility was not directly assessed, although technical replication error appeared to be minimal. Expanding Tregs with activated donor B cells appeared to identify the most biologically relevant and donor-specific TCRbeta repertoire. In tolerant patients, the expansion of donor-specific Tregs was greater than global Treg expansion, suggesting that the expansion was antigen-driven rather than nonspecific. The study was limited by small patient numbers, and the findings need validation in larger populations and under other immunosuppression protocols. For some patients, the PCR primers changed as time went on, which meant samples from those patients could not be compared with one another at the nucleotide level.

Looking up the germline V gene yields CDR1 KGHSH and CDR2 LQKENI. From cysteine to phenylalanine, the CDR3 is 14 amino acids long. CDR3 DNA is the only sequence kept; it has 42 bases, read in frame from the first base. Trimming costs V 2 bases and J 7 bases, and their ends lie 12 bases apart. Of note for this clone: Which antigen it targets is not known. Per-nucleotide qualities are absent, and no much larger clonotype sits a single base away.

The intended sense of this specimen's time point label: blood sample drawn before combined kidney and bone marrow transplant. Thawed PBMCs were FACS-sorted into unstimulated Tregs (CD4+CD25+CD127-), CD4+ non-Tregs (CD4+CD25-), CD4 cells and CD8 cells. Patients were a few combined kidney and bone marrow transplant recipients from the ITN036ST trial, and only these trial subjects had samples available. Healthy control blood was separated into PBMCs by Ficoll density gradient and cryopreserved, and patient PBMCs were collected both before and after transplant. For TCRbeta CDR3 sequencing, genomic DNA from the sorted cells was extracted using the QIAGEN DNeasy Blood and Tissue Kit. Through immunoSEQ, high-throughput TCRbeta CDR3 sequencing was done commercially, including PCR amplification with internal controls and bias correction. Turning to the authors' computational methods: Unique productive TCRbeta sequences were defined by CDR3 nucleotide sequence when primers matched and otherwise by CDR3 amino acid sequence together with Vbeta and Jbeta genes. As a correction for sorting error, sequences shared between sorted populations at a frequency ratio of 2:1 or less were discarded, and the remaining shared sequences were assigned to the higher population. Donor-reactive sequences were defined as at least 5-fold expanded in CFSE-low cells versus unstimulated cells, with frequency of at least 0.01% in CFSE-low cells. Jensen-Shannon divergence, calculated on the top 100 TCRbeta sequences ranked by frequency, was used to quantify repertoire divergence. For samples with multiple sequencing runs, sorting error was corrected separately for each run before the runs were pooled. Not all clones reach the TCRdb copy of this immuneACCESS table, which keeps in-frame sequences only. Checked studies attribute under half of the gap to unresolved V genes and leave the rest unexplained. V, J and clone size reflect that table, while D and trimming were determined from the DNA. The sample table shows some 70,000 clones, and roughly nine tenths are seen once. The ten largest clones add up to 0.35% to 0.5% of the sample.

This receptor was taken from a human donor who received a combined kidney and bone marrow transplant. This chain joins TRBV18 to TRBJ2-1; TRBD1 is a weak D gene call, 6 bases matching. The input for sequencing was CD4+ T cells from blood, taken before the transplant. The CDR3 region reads CASSPTGPWNEQFF. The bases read TGTGCCAGCTCACCAACAGGGCCCTGGAATGAGCAGTTCTTC.